Presented here are 30 T cell receptor beta chains from one specimen sequenced in a study of control samples from healthy donors and cancer patients. Produced via immunoSEQ multiplex PCR; TCRdb's table is partial and in-frame only. The sample shows about 100,000 clones, more than 75% of them seen only once. The sample comprised blood. Receptors were obtained from a woman aged 50 to 60 in good health.

J is TRBJ1-2 and V is TRBV7-9; a weak D match, TRBD1 (6 bases). Germline V CDR1 and CDR2: SEHNR, FQNEAQ (reference sequence). Trimming removed 2 bases at V and 6 bases at J, with 10 bases between. The CDR3 extends over 13 amino acids. The CDR3 here is CASSLTGFNGYTF. Here the CDR3 DNA reads TGTGCCAGCAGCTTAACAGGGTTTAATGGCTACACCTTC. Variable domain in full (rest from reference TRBV7-9 and TRBJ1-2): DTGVSQNPRHKITKRGQNVTFRCDPISEHNRLYWYRQTLGQGPEFLTYFQNEAQLEKSRLLSDRFSAERPKGSFSTLEIQRTEQGDSAMYLCASSLTGFNGYTFGSGTRLTVV.

The chain has TRBV5-1 and TRBJ2-3; D may be TRBD1 (7 bases). Germline V gene lookup returns CDR1 SGHRS and CDR2 YFSETQ. V was clipped by 5 bases and J by 8 bases, with 15 bases between them. The CDR3 is 13 residues long. CDR3: CASRRQGGGTQYF. The CDR3 DNA reads as TGCGCCAGCAGACGCCAGGGGGGCGGTACGCAGTATTTT. Filled out from reference TRBV5-1 and TRBJ2-3, the complete variable domain reads KAGVTQTPRYLIKTRGQQVTLSCSPISGHRSVSWYQQTPGQGLQFLFEYFSETQRNKGNFPGRFSGRQFSNSRSEMNVSTLELGDSALYLCASRRQGGGTQYFGPGTRLTVL.

This chain links TRBV19 with TRBJ2-3, with 7 bases that match TRBD2. The germline CDR1 and CDR2 sequences are LNHDA and SQIVND (reference sequence). V lost 5 bases to trimming and J lost 5 bases; unmatched junction nucleotides: 10. The CDR3 loop spans 15 amino acids. The CDR3 is CASSSSGTGKDTQYF. The DNA of the CDR3 is TGTGCCAGTAGTTCAAGCGGGACGGGGAAAGATACGCAGTATTTT.

This clone appeared a single time. The rearrangement uses TRBV21-1 and TRBJ2-1; TRBD2 was called by the table and not checked on the DNA. TRBV21-1 is marked as a pseudogene. The length of the CDR3 is 16 residues. CDR3 region: CASSNFGTSDFNEQFF. The CDR3 coding sequence is TGTGCCAGCAGCAACTTCGGGACTAGCGATTTCAATGAGCAGTTCTTC.

This chain uses TRBV29-1 with TRBJ1-1; D remains unclear. Trimming removed 6 bases from V and 4 bases from J, with 9 bases in between. CDR3 length: 11 amino acids. CDR1 SQVTM and CDR2 ANQGSEA come from the germline V gene. The CDR3 region is CSVAAGTEAFF. DNA for the CDR3: TGCAGCGTCGCGGCTGGCACTGAAGCTTTCTTT.

This chain connects TRBV5-1 to TRBJ2-2; possibly TRBD1 or TRBD2 for D (5 bases each). The CDR3 covers 15 residues. V was cut by 0 bases and J by 2 bases, with 8 bases left in between. Germline CDR1 is SGHRS and CDR2 is YFSETQ. Here the CDR3 DNA reads TGCGCCAGCAGCTTGGGGGGGTACAACACCGGGGAGCTGTTTTTT. As protein: CASSLGGYNTGELFF. The whole variable domain, filled in from reference TRBV5-1 and TRBJ2-2, reads KAGVTQTPRYLIKTRGQQVTLSCSPISGHRSVSWYQQTPGQGLQFLFEYFSETQRNKGNFPGRFSGRQFSNSRSEMNVSTLELGDSALYLCASSLGGYNTGELFFGEGSRLTVL.

The genes are TRBV5-1 and TRBJ1-2, with no clear D. This CDR3 is 13 amino acids long. Looked up from germline, CDR1 is SGHRS and CDR2 is YFSETQ. The V end lost 0 bases, the J end lost 5 bases, and 8 bases lay between the germline ends. CDR3 region: CASSLAGSYGYTF. CDR3 nucleotide sequence: TGCGCCAGCAGCTTGGCCGGTAGTTATGGCTACACCTTC.

The J gene is TRBJ1-1, the V gene TRBV7-9; D might be TRBD1 (5 bases). Trimming removed 1 base at V and 7 bases at J, with 10 bases between. The germline V gene has CDR1 SEHNR and CDR2 FQNEAQ (reference sequence). This CDR3 is built from 13 residues. CDR3 region: CASSLVGAGEAFF. CDR3 bases: TGTGCCAGCAGCTTAGTAGGGGCTGGTGAAGCTTTCTTT.

V gene TRBV19 combines with J gene TRBJ2-7, with D maybe TRBD1 (6 bases). CDR3 length equals 15 residues. The germline V and J ends were trimmed by 3 bases and 0 bases, with 12 bases remaining between them. The germline V gene encodes CDR1 LNHDA and CDR2 SQIVND (reference sequence). CDR3 nucleotide sequence: TGTGCCAGTAGTATTATAGGGGGTCTCTCCTACGAGCAGTACTTC. Amino acid sequence: CASSIIGGLSYEQYF.

The chain links TRBV2 to TRBJ2-3, with D possibly being TRBD1 or TRBD2 (5 bases each). Deletions cut 8 bases from V and 5 bases from J, with 20 bases between. This CDR3 is built from 15 residues. Germline loops: CDR1 SNHLY, CDR2 FYNNEI. CDR3 bases: TGTGCCAGCTTGACGCCGGGACCAAGGGGAGATACGCAGTATTTT. Encoded protein: CASLTPGPRGDTQYF.

The V and J genes are TRBV10-3 and TRBJ1-2; D not resolved. V was shortened by 2 bases and J by 3 bases, with 13 bases between the two germline ends. Germline V gene lookup returns CDR1 ENHRY and CDR2 SYGVKD. The CDR3 consists of 15 residues. The CDR3 is CAISEEVTPYYGYTF. The CDR3, as DNA: TGTGCCATCAGTGAGGAGGTGACACCTTACTATGGCTACACCTTC.

The V gene is TRBV25-1, the J gene TRBJ1-1, with 9 bases lining up with TRBD1. With V trimmed by 1 base and J by 4 bases, 4 bases remained unmatched. CDR1 and CDR2 (germline): MGHDK, SYGVNS. CDR3 length equals 15 residues. CDR3 coding DNA: TGTGCCAGCAGTGAATCCTGGACAGGGGCCACTGAAGCTTTCTTT. Protein: CASSESWTGATEAFF.

The gene calls are TRBV7-5 and TRBJ1-3. TRBV7-5 is shown as a pseudogene. This CDR3 contains 13 residues. The DNA of the CDR3 is TGTGTCAGAAGCTTAGTCCCTGGAAACACCATATATTTT. Translating gives CVRSLVPGNTIYF.

J is TRBJ1-5 and V is TRBV7-9; D perhaps matches TRBD1 (5 bases). CDR1 SEHNR and CDR2 FQNEAQ come from the germline V gene (reference sequence). There are 16 residues in the CDR3. The V end was cut by 2 bases, the J end by 9 bases, with 20 bases between. The CDR3 loop reads CASSLMGPGGASPQHF. CDR3 sequence (DNA): TGTGCCAGCAGCTTAATGGGGCCAGGAGGAGCGTCGCCCCAGCATTTT.

The V and J genes are TRBV27 and TRBJ2-3; 7 bases fit TRBD2. The CDR3 runs 19 residues. Germline CDR1 is MNHEY and CDR2 is SMNVEV (reference sequence). The J segment lost 1 base and the V segment lost 1 base, leaving 14 bases of the junction unmatched. The CDR3 nucleotides are TGTGCCAGCAGTTTATTATTTGCGGGAGCTGCCTTGGGCACAGATACGCAGTATTTT. Amino acid sequence: CASSLLFAGAALGTDTQYF.

The CDR3, as DNA: TGTGCCAGCAGCTCCGGCCTTAGACTCGGGGGAGATCAAGATACGCAGTATTTT. This translates into CASSSGLRLGGDQDTQYF. The chain uses TRBV11-3 and TRBJ2-3; D might be TRBD2 (6 bases). The CDR3 loop spans 18 amino acids. The ends were cut back, 4 bases at V and 5 bases at J, with 25 bases in the middle. Looked up from germline, CDR1 is SGHNT and CDR2 is YENEEA.

The V call is TRBV4-2, the J call TRBJ2-7, with D hard to call. Germline loops: CDR1 LGHNA, CDR2 YNFKEQ. The V end was cut by 4 bases, the J end by 2 bases, with 15 bases between. CDR3 size: 15 residues. The CDR3 protein is CASSRATGAAYEQYF. The CDR3 DNA reads as TGTGCCAGCAGCCGAGCGACTGGCGCGGCCTACGAGCAGTACTTC.

The chain employs TRBV10-3 and TRBJ2-5, with a tentative D call TRBD2 (6 bases). This CDR3 has 16 residues. V was cut by 2 bases and J by 5 bases, with 18 bases left in between. Per germline, CDR1 ENHRY and CDR2 SYGVKD. CDR3 nucleotide sequence: TGTGCCATCAGTGAGGCGTTGGGGGAGGAGGGGGAGACCCAGTACTTC. Protein: CAISEALGEEGETQYF.

The chain couples TRBV5-6 to TRBJ2-7; 9 bases agree with TRBD1. The J segment lost 3 bases and the V segment lost 2 bases, leaving 3 bases of the junction unmatched. The V gene's germline CDR1 is SGHDT and CDR2 YYEEEE. The CDR3 is made up of 14 amino acids. CDR3 loop: CASSLGQGHYEQYV. The CDR3 coding sequence is TGTGCCAGCAGCTTAGGACAGGGGCACTACGAGCAGTACGTC.

This clone was seen only a few times. The gene calls are TRBV27 and TRBJ2-7; a weak D match, TRBD2 (6 bases). Trimming removed 3 bases at V and 6 bases at J, with 15 bases between. Germline CDR1 MNHEY, CDR2 SMNVEV (reference sequence). The length of the CDR3 is 14 residues. The CDR3 coding sequence is TGTGCCAGCAGTTTTGCGGGGAGTAAACGCGAGCAGTACTTC. As protein: CASSFAGSKREQYF.

V usage is TRBV30 and J usage is TRBJ1-4; TRBD1 matches 8 bases. Per the germline V gene, CDR1 is GTSNPN and CDR2 is SVGIG (reference sequence). V dropped 4 bases and J dropped 8; count of bases not matched to a gene: 6. The CDR3 has 13 amino acids. The CDR3 coding sequence is TGTGCCTGGATGGACAGGGTCGGAGAAAAACTGTTTTTT. It translates to CAWMDRVGEKLFF.

V is TRBV30 and J is TRBJ2-1; a weak D match, TRBD2 (6 bases). Germline V gene sequence: CDR1 GTSNPN, CDR2 SVGIG (reference sequence). V lost 5 bases and J lost 6, with 20 bases in between. The CDR3 runs to 15 residues. This CDR3 is CAWRVRPGLGNEQFF. The CDR3 DNA reads as TGTGCCTGGCGAGTCCGTCCGGGACTCGGCAATGAGCAGTTCTTC.

The V gene is TRBV2, the J gene TRBJ1-2; 7 bases are shared with TRBD1. The V and J ends lost 5 bases and 4 bases, in that order; junction bases with no gene match: 4. Germline V lookup: CDR1 SNHLY, CDR2 FYNNEI. The CDR3 consists of 13 residues. CDR3 DNA sequence: TGTGCCAGCAGTCCACAGGGGATCTATGGCTACACCTTC. It is translated as CASSPQGIYGYTF.

This sequence joins TRBV11-2 and TRBJ2-1; 8 bases align to TRBD2. CDR3 length: 19 amino acids. Per germline, CDR1 SGHAT and CDR2 FQNNGV. V trimming: 4 bases; J trimming: 9 bases; junction bases outside the gene matches: 23. This chain's CDR3 is CASSSYPRTSPELRVEQFF. The CDR3 DNA reads TGTGCCAGCAGCTCCTATCCACGGACTAGCCCTGAGTTAAGGGTTGAGCAGTTCTTC.

This chain links TRBV7-9 with TRBJ2-1; D may be TRBD1 or TRBD2 (6 bases each). The CDR3 has 12 amino acids. Trimming removed 2 bases at V and 8 bases at J, with 7 bases between. Germline assignment: CDR1 SEHNR and CDR2 FQNEAQ (reference sequence). The CDR3 sequence: CASSLRGDEQFF. In nucleotides, the CDR3 is TGTGCCAGCAGCTTAAGGGGGGATGAGCAGTTCTTC.

V is TRBV30 and J is TRBJ2-6; the match to TRBD1 covers 7 bases. V shed 1 base and J 0 bases; nucleotides not matched to a gene: 3. The germline gives CDR1 GTSNPN, CDR2 SVGIG (reference sequence). This CDR3 contains 16 residues. The CDR3 sequence: CAWSGGGPSGANVLTF. The CDR3 coding sequence is TGTGCCTGGAGTGGAGGGGGCCCCTCTGGGGCCAACGTCCTGACTTTC.

The chain combines TRBV28 with TRBJ1-5; D is ambiguous. Germline CDR1 is MDHEN and CDR2 is SYDVKM. Trimming took 5 bases from V and 7 from J, leaving 12 bases between them. This CDR3 region has 13 residues. The CDR3 DNA sequence: TGTGCCAGCAGTACCCAGATAGTCCAGCCCCAGCATTTT. Amino acid sequence: CASSTQIVQPQHF.

The chain couples TRBV7-9 to TRBJ2-7; unclear D gene. The CDR3 totals 12 residues. CDR1 is SEHNR and CDR2 is FQNEAQ in the germline V gene (reference sequence). The germline V and J ends were trimmed by 0 bases and 3 bases, with 3 bases remaining between them. The CDR3 DNA follows: TGTGCCAGCAGCTTAGCGCACTACGAGCAGTACGTC. Amino acids: CASSLAHYEQYV.

This clone was observed once. The rearrangement links TRBV19 to TRBJ2-2; TRBD1 is a possible D gene (5 bases). Germline CDR1 is LNHDA and CDR2 is SQIVND (reference sequence). The CDR3 length is 15 residues. V gave up 6 bases and J gave up 0 bases, with 11 bases separating them. The CDR3 spells CASSGHIANTGELFF. In nucleotides, the CDR3 is TGTGCCAGTAGCGGACATATCGCGAACACCGGGGAGCTGTTTTTT.

The rearrangement links TRBV6-1 to TRBJ2-7; D unresolved. The germline V gene has CDR1 MNHNS and CDR2 SASEGT. V was clipped by 1 base and J by 6 bases, with 13 bases between them. The CDR3 covers 14 residues. This chain's CDR3 is CASSEGWVGFEQYF. CDR3 DNA: TGTGCCAGCAGTGAAGGATGGGTTGGGTTCGAGCAGTACTTC.